The rows below give T cell receptor beta chains drawn from one sample of a study of blood T cell repertoires in COVID-19. Assay used: immunoSEQ multiplex PCR; TCRdb lists only in-frame clones, some missing. Here the sample spans fewer than 500,000 clones, 80% to 90% being singletons. Sequenced sample: PBMCs or T cells enriched from blood (not recorded which). All receptors come from a man aged 25 to 45 who had recovered from COVID-19. The CDR3 runs from the conserved cysteine through the conserved F or W. Each record gives: J gene, V gene, D gene, clone size, CDR3 DNA, CDR3 protein. The D gene is left open where the match is weak. Clone size appears in some rows only: once, few, many, or a class for an expanded clone.

J: TRBJ1-1; V: TRBV18; D: TRBD1; size: .; DNA: TGTGCCAGCTCACAAACCTTACAGGGGGAGAACACTGAAGCTTTCTTT; CDR3: CASSQTLQGENTEAFF
J: TRBJ1-2; V: TRBV29-1; D: .; size: .; DNA: TGCAGCGCGGAATCCAGGGCTGGCTACACCTTC; CDR3: CSAESRAGYTF
J: TRBJ2-7; V: TRBV11-2; D: .; size: .; DNA: TGTGCCAGCAGCTTTAGGAGGAACTACGAGCAGTACTTC; CDR3: CASSFRRNYEQYF
J: TRBJ2-2; V: TRBV10-3; D: .; size: once; DNA: TGTGCCATAAGGGGTGGGCGGCACACCGGGGAGCTGTTTTTT; CDR3: CAIRGGRHTGELFF
J: TRBJ2-7; V: TRBV5-1; D: TRBD1; size: .; DNA: TGCGCCAGCAACGGACAGGGGGTGCACGAGCAGTACTTC; CDR3: CASNGQGVHEQYF
J: TRBJ1-1; V: TRBV5-1; D: TRBD1; size: .; DNA: TGCGCCAGCACTCAGGGGGCATCGAACACTGAAGCTTTCTTT; CDR3: CASTQGASNTEAFF
J: TRBJ1-2; V: TRBV5-4; D: .; size: .; DNA: TGTGCCAGCAGGCCGGACAGCAACCACTATGGCTACACCTTC; CDR3: CASRPDSNHYGYTF
J: TRBJ2-3; V: TRBV3-1/TRBV3-2; D: TRBD1; size: .; DNA: TGTGCCAGCAGCCAAAGGGGGACAGGGGGGAATACGCAGTATTTT; CDR3: CASSQRGTGGNTQYF
J: TRBJ2-3; V: TRBV4-2; D: .; size: .; DNA: TGTGCCAGCAGCCAAGAGAGGACAGATACGCAGTATTTT; CDR3: CASSQERTDTQYF
J: TRBJ1-2; V: TRBV11-2; D: .; size: .; DNA: TGTGCCAGCAGCTTAGGTTACTGGGGGCCTTATGGCTACACCTTC; CDR3: CASSLGYWGPYGYTF
J: TRBJ1-4; V: TRBV29-1; D: TRBD1; size: .; DNA: TGCAGCGCACACCCCCGGGACAGAAGGGAAAAACTGTTTTTT; CDR3: CSAHPRDRREKLFF
J: TRBJ1-5; V: TRBV27; D: .; size: .; DNA: TGTGCCAGCAGTCCGAGGGTGGACAGATATCAGCCCCAGCATTTT; CDR3: CASSPRVDRYQPQHF
J: TRBJ1-2; V: TRBV6-5; D: TRBD1; size: .; DNA: TGTGCCAGCAGTTCGGGACAGATTTTCTATGGCTACACCTTC; CDR3: CASSSGQIFYGYTF
J: TRBJ2-1; V: TRBV6-5; D: .; size: .; DNA: TGTGCCAGCAGCTTCAGGGGATCGATGAATGAGCAGTTCTTC; CDR3: CASSFRGSMNEQFF
J: TRBJ2-7; V: TRBV19; D: .; size: .; DNA: TGTGCCAGTAGTTCCCAAGAGGGTTACGAGCAGTACTTC; CDR3: CASSSQEGYEQYF
J: TRBJ1-6; V: TRBV3-1/TRBV3-2; D: TRBD1; size: few; DNA: TGTGCCAGCAGCCAACAGGGGGCGCCTTCTTCACCCCTCCACTTT; CDR3: CASSQQGAPSSPLHF
J: TRBJ2-3; V: TRBV4-2; D: .; size: .; DNA: TGTGCCAGCAGCCAATCTTCGGCAGATACGCAGTATTTT; CDR3: CASSQSSADTQYF
J: TRBJ2-1; V: TRBV14; D: TRBD1; size: .; DNA: TGTGCCAGCAGCCCGAACAGGGGGCCCTACAATGAGCAGTTCTTC; CDR3: CASSPNRGPYNEQFF
J: TRBJ2-7; V: TRBV20-1; D: .; size: .; DNA: TGCAGTGCTAGTAACCTTAGCACCGGCTCCTACGAGCAGTACTTC; CDR3: CSASNLSTGSYEQYF
J: TRBJ1-1; V: TRBV4-2; D: TRBD1; size: .; DNA: TGTGCCAGCAGCCTTACTACGGGACAGGGTAACACTGAAGCTTTCTTT; CDR3: CASSLTTGQGNTEAFF
J: TRBJ2-2; V: TRBV19; D: TRBD1; size: .; DNA: TGTGCCAGTAGCAAAAAAACAGGGGCGGGCACCGGGGAGCTGTTTTTT; CDR3: CASSKKTGAGTGELFF
J: TRBJ1-4; V: TRBV19; D: TRBD1; size: once; DNA: TGTGCCAGTGACAGGGGGCGAATAAATGAAAAACTGTTTTTT; CDR3: CASDRGRINEKLFF
J: TRBJ2-2; V: TRBV18; D: TRBD2; size: .; DNA: TGTGCCAGCTCACCAGTGGGACTAGCGGGGGTGTTCTCCGGGGAGCTGTTTTTT; CDR3: CASSPVGLAGVFSGELFF